Below, 28 T cell receptor beta chains from the same sample are listed, as sequenced in a study of OX40 agonist ivuxolimab in advanced cancers. The repertoire was sequenced with immunoSEQ multiplex PCR; TCRdb's copy has only in-frame clones and lacks some. Here the sample spans 95,000 to 150,000 clones, just over 90% being singletons. Sequenced material: CD4+ or CD8+ T cells sorted from blood, taken in a trial of the OX40 agonist ivuxolimab. The receptors come from an adult with an advanced solid tumor such as melanoma, head and neck, liver or kidney cancer.

V usage is TRBV7-9 and J usage is TRBJ2-3; D perhaps matches TRBD2 (6 bases). This CDR3 has 14 amino acids. CDR1 is SEHNR and CDR2 is FQNEAQ in the germline V gene (reference sequence). V lost 2 bases, J lost 4 bases, and 10 bases lay in between. The CDR3 spells CASSLSLAADTQYF. The CDR3 coding sequence is TGTGCCAGCAGCTTATCATTAGCGGCAGATACGCAGTATTTT. The full variable domain, completed using reference TRBV7-9 and TRBJ2-3, is DTGVSQNPRHKITKRGQNVTFRCDPISEHNRLYWYRQTLGQGPEFLTYFQNEAQLEKSRLLSDRFSAERPKGSFSTLEIQRTEQGDSAMYLCASSLSLAADTQYFGPGTRLTVL.

The chain employs TRBV19 and TRBJ1-1, with 7 bases lining up with TRBD1. Germline CDR1 reads LNHDA; CDR2 reads SQIVND (reference sequence). The CDR3 spans 15 residues. V lost 3 bases, J lost 2 bases, and 6 bases stayed unmatched. The CDR3 DNA reads TGTGCCAGTAGTATCGGTCAGGGGGATAACACTGAAGCTTTCTTT. This sequence encodes CASSIGQGDNTEAFF.

The V call is TRBV5-4, the J call TRBJ1-6, with 7 bases that match TRBD1. CDR1 is SGHNT, CDR2 YYREEE, per germline (reference sequence). J was trimmed by 9 bases and V by 2 bases; bases with no gene match: 5. The CDR3 is 14 amino acids. In nucleotides, the CDR3 is TGTGCCAGCAGCTTAGACAGGGTGCGTTCACCCCTCCACTTT. Amino acid sequence: CASSLDRVRSPLHF. The full variable domain, in which reference TRBV5-4 and TRBJ1-6 provide the parts outside the CDR3, is ETGVTQSPTHLIKTRGQQVTLRCSSQSGHNTVSWYQQALGQGPQFIFQYYREEENGRGNFPPRFSGLQFPNYSSELNVNALELDDSALYLCASSLDRVRSPLHFGNGTRLTVT.

The chain has TRBV7-8 and TRBJ1-3, with 7 bases identical to TRBD1. V lost 4 bases to trimming and J lost 2 bases; unmatched junction nucleotides: 8. This CDR3 is 16 amino acids long. Germline values: CDR1 SGHVS, CDR2 FQNEAQ. The CDR3 DNA sequence: TGTGCCAGCAGCTACCCAGGGGGAAGTGCTGGAAACACCATATATTTT. Protein sequence: CASSYPGGSAGNTIYF.

The chain employs TRBV2 and TRBJ2-2; 10 bases map to TRBD2. V gave up 7 bases and J gave up 4 bases; unmatched junction bases: 3. Germline CDR1 and CDR2: SNHLY and FYNNEI. The CDR3 covers 14 residues. This CDR3 reads CASKLAGSTGELFF. The CDR3 DNA follows: TGTGCCAGCAAACTAGCGGGATCCACCGGGGAGCTGTTTTTT.

This chain uses TRBV5-1 with TRBJ2-7; the match to TRBD1 covers 7 bases. V lost 4 bases, J lost 3 bases, and 7 bases stayed unmatched. The V gene's germline CDR1 is SGHRS and CDR2 YFSETQ. The CDR3 covers 14 residues. The CDR3 DNA reads as TGCGCCAGCAGCACGGGACAGCCTGTCTACGAGCAGTACTTC. Amino acid sequence: CASSTGQPVYEQYF.

The chain joins TRBV11-2 to TRBJ2-1, with 14 bases matching TRBD2. CDR1 is SGHAT, CDR2 FQNNGV, per germline. The junction had 7 bases not matched to a gene; V was cut back by 9 bases and J by 0 bases. The CDR3 covers 17 residues. This CDR3 is CAREGLAGEFSYNEQFF. Here the CDR3 DNA reads TGTGCCAGAGAGGGACTAGCGGGAGAATTCTCCTACAATGAGCAGTTCTTC. The full variable domain, in which reference TRBV11-2 and TRBJ2-1 provide the parts outside the CDR3, is EAGVAQSPRYKIIEKRQSVAFWCNPISGHATLYWYQQILGQGPKLLIQFQNNGVVDDSQLPKDRFSAERLKGVDSTLKIQPAKLEDSAVYLCAREGLAGEFSYNEQFFGPGTRLTVL.

The chain has TRBV18 and TRBJ2-3, with 9 bases lining up with TRBD1. V was clipped by 3 bases and J by 1 base; unmatched bases: 2. Germline V CDR1 and CDR2: KGHSH, LQKENI. The CDR3 spans 15 residues. This CDR3 reads CASSPRTGGTDTQYF. In DNA, the CDR3 is TGTGCCAGCTCACCCAGGACAGGGGGCACAGATACGCAGTATTTT.

Only one count was recorded for this clone. This sequence joins TRBV7-2 and TRBJ2-5; D is unclear. Trimming stripped 5 bases from V and 4 bases from J, with 14 bases between. There are 14 residues in the CDR3. Germline V gives CDR1 SGHTA, CDR2 FQGNSA. CDR3 protein: CASSRVGSRETQYF. The CDR3, as DNA: TGTGCCAGCAGCCGGGTGGGTAGCAGAGAGACCCAGTACTTC.

This rearrangement joins TRBV5-1 to TRBJ1-2; 8 bases are shared with TRBD1. Germline-derived CDR1 and CDR2 are SGHRS and YFSETQ. J lost 5 bases, V lost 4 bases, and 10 bases had no gene match. This CDR3 comprises 15 residues. CDR3 DNA sequence: TGCGCCAGCAGCCCGGACAGGGTCGTTCGGTATGGCTACACCTTC. Its protein is CASSPDRVVRYGYTF. Complete variable domain (other parts from reference TRBV5-1 and TRBJ1-2): KAGVTQTPRYLIKTRGQQVTLSCSPISGHRSVSWYQQTPGQGLQFLFEYFSETQRNKGNFPGRFSGRQFSNSRSEMNVSTLELGDSALYLCASSPDRVVRYGYTFGSGTRLTVV.

The chain couples TRBV28 to TRBJ2-1; 7 bases align to TRBD2. J lost 4 bases, V lost 4 bases, and 7 bases had no gene match. The germline V gene has CDR1 MDHEN and CDR2 SYDVKM. This CDR3 is built from 15 residues. In DNA, the CDR3 is TGTGCCAGCAGTTCCCGGGGGGTCCCATACAATGAGCAGTTCTTC. Protein product: CASSSRGVPYNEQFF.

The genes are TRBV6-5 and TRBJ1-2; TRBD1 might be the D (6 bases). The germline gives CDR1 MNHEY, CDR2 SVGAGI. CDR3 length: 14 residues. The ends were cut back, 7 bases at V and 4 bases at J, with 16 bases in the middle. CDR3 nucleotides: TGTGCCAGCACTAGAGGGACACCGAGCTATGGCTACACCTTC. As protein: CASTRGTPSYGYTF.

The V call is TRBV6-5, the J call TRBJ2-2, with D perhaps assigned TRBD1 or TRBD2 (6 bases each). This CDR3 has 13 amino acids. Trimming pared 9 bases from V and 3 bases from J, leaving 11 bases between. Germline V gene sequence: CDR1 MNHEY, CDR2 SVGAGI. Here the CDR3 DNA reads TGTGCCAGTTTTAGGGGGGACACCGGGGAGCTGTTTTTT. This encodes CASFRGDTGELFF.

There are a few counts of this clone. This chain joins TRBV10-3 and TRBJ1-1; D is ambiguous. Germline CDR1 and CDR2: ENHRY and SYGVKD. V was trimmed by 6 bases and J by 0 bases, leaving 8 bases between them. The CDR3 length is 13 residues. The CDR3: CAISRDMNTEAFF. The CDR3 DNA sequence: TGTGCCATCAGCCGCGACATGAACACTGAAGCTTTCTTT.

The chain carries TRBV5-8 and TRBJ1-4; 10 bases agree with TRBD1. The germline V gene encodes CDR1 SGHTS and CDR2 YDEGEE. The length of the CDR3 is 16 residues. V dropped 7 bases and J dropped 0; count of bases not matched to a gene: 6. The CDR3 region has the DNA TGTGCCAGCGGGACAGGGGCAGAATCAACTAATGAAAAACTGTTTTTT. It specifies CASGTGAESTNEKLFF.

The chain carries TRBV19 and TRBJ1-2; D is undetermined. Germline V CDR1 and CDR2: LNHDA, SQIVND (reference sequence). The CDR3 has 12 amino acids. Trimming took 8 bases from V and 7 from J, leaving 14 bases between them. CDR3 nucleotides: TGTGCCAGTGAGGCAGCCTTTCTTGGCTACACCTTC. Translated, it gives CASEAAFLGYTF. The whole variable domain, filled in from reference TRBV19 and TRBJ1-2, reads DGGITQSPKYLFRKEGQNVTLSCEQNLNHDAMYWYRQDPGQGLRLIYYSQIVNDFQKGDIAEGYSVSREKKESFPLTVTSAQKNPTAFYLCASEAAFLGYTFGSGTRLTVV.

The chain uses TRBV30 and TRBJ1-1, with a tentative D call TRBD1 (5 bases). V was trimmed by 1 base and J by 1 base, leaving 10 bases between them. Per the germline V gene, CDR1 is GTSNPN and CDR2 is SVGIG (reference sequence). The CDR3 covers 14 residues. CDR3 sequence (DNA): TGTGCCTGGAGTGCCGGACACGCGAACACTGAAGCTTTCTTT. Amino acids: CAWSAGHANTEAFF.

CDR3 coding DNA: TGTGCCAGCAGCTTTAACAGTGGAACTAATGAAAAACTGTTTTTT. Amino acids: CASSFNSGTNEKLFF. The chain combines TRBV11-2 with TRBJ1-4; D remains unclear. In germline, CDR1 is SGHAT, CDR2 FQNNGV. Deletions cut 3 bases from V and 1 base from J, with 9 bases between. This CDR3 is 15 amino acids long.

This chain uses TRBV7-3 with TRBJ2-1; 10 positions match TRBD2. In germline, CDR1 is SGHTA, CDR2 FQGTGA. This CDR3 comprises 15 residues. V was clipped by 5 bases and J by 10 bases; unmatched bases: 11. CDR3 amino acids: CASSRAASGRGEQFF. As DNA, the CDR3 is TGTGCCAGCAGCCGAGCGGCTAGCGGGAGAGGAGAGCAGTTCTTC.

This chain links TRBV19 with TRBJ1-5, with no clear D. Germline loops: CDR1 LNHDA, CDR2 SQIVND (reference sequence). This CDR3 comprises 12 residues. V lost 9 bases, J lost 0 bases, and 6 bases lay in between. DNA for the CDR3: TGTGCCAGCAGAGATAGCAATCAGCCCCAGCATTTT. Translation: CASRDSNQPQHF.

The chain combines TRBV21-1 with TRBJ2-5; the D call TRBD1 from the table was never checked on the DNA. TRBV21-1 corresponds to a pseudogene. The CDR3 spans 18 residues. Here the CDR3 DNA reads TGTGCCAGCAGCAAGTGGGGGCGCAGTCCAACCTTCCAAGAGACCCAGTACTTC. Its translation: CASSKWGRSPTFQETQYF.

The chain links TRBV6-4 to TRBJ2-1, with a weak D call TRBD2 (5 bases). The CDR3 totals 14 residues. V dropped 3 bases and J dropped 1 base, with 7 bases sitting between them. Germline CDR1 and CDR2: MRHNA and SNTAGT. The DNA for the CDR3 is TGTGCCAGCAGTGAATCGGGGTCCTACAATGAGCAGTTCTTC. This gives the protein CASSESGSYNEQFF.

The chain couples TRBV5-8 to TRBJ1-4; TRBD1 might be the D (6 bases). Trimming took 2 bases from V and 7 from J, leaving 6 bases between them. The CDR3 is 12 residues long. Germline CDR1 and CDR2: SGHTS and YDEGEE. CDR3 DNA sequence: TGTGCCAGCAGCTTACAGGGTGAAAAACTGTTTTTT. It codes for CASSLQGEKLFF.

The chain carries TRBV10-3 and TRBJ2-7; D gene ambiguous. The germline V and J ends were trimmed by 6 bases and 3 bases, with 6 bases remaining between them. Germline V gene lookup returns CDR1 ENHRY and CDR2 SYGVKD. There are 11 residues in the CDR3. CDR3 sequence (DNA): TGTGCCATCAGCAGCTTCTACGAGCAGTACTTC. Its translation: CAISSFYEQYF.

This sequence joins TRBV19 and TRBJ2-7, with 10 bases that match TRBD1. The trim removed 4 bases at V and 2 bases at J, leaving 5 bases unmatched. Germline V gives CDR1 LNHDA, CDR2 SQIVND (reference sequence). This CDR3 spans 15 amino acids. CDR3 region: CASSTDGTGAYEQYF. As DNA, the CDR3 is TGTGCCAGTAGTACCGACGGGACAGGGGCCTACGAGCAGTACTTC. The full variable domain, rest sourced from reference TRBV19 and TRBJ2-7, is DGGITQSPKYLFRKEGQNVTLSCEQNLNHDAMYWYRQDPGQGLRLIYYSQIVNDFQKGDIAEGYSVSREKKESFPLTVTSAQKNPTAFYLCASSTDGTGAYEQYFGPGTRLTVT.

The chain links TRBV6-6 to TRBJ2-1; the match to TRBD1 covers 7 bases. The CDR3 sequence is 15 residues long. Germline V lookup: CDR1 MNHNY, CDR2 SVGAGI (reference sequence). J lost 2 bases, V lost 4 bases, and 5 bases had no gene match. The CDR3 is CASSSPGTAYNEQFF. CDR3 coding DNA: TGTGCCAGCAGTTCCCCTGGGACAGCCTACAATGAGCAGTTCTTC.

This chain uses TRBV6-5 with TRBJ1-1; 7 bases agree with TRBD1. Trimming cost V 6 bases and J 1 base; bases outside gene matches: 5. Per the germline V gene, CDR1 is MNHEY and CDR2 is SVGAGI. This CDR3 is 14 amino acids long. The DNA for the CDR3 is TGTGCCAGCAGCCGGACAGGTAGGAACACTGAAGCTTTCTTT. It codes for CASSRTGRNTEAFF.

This clone was seen once. The chain links TRBV6-6 to TRBJ2-1; TRBD2 matches at 12 bases. The CDR3 consists of 16 residues. The germline CDR1 and CDR2 sequences are MNHNY and SVGAGI (reference sequence). The junction had 4 bases not matched to a gene; V was cut back by 7 bases and J by 0 bases. The CDR3 coding sequence is TGTGCCAGCACCCAGACTAGCGGGAGCTCCTACAATGAGCAGTTCTTC. Its protein is CASTQTSGSSYNEQFF.